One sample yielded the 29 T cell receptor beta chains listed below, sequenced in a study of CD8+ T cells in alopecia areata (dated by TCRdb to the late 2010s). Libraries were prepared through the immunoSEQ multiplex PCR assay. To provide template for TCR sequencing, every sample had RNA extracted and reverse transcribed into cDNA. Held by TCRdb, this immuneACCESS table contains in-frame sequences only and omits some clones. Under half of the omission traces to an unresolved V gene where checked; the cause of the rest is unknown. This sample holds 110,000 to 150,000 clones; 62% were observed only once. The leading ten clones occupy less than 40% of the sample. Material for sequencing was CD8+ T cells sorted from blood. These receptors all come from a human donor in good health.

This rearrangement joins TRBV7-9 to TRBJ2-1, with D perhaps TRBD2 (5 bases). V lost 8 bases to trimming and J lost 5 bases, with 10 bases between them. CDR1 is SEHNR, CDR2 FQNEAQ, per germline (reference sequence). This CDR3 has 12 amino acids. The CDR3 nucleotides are TGTGCCAGCGCCGACTACAACAATGAGCAGTTCTTC. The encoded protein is CASADYNNEQFF. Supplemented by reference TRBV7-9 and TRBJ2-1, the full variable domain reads DTGVSQNPRHKITKRGQNVTFRCDPISEHNRLYWYRQTLGQGPEFLTYFQNEAQLEKSRLLSDRFSAERPKGSFSTLEIQRTEQGDSAMYLCASADYNNEQFFGPGTRLTVL.

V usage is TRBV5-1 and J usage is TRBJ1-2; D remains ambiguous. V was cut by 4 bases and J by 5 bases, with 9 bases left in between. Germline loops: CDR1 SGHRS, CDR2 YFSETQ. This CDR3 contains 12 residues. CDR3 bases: TGCGCCAGCAGCCTCAGTAGTTATGGCTACACCTTC. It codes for CASSLSSYGYTF.

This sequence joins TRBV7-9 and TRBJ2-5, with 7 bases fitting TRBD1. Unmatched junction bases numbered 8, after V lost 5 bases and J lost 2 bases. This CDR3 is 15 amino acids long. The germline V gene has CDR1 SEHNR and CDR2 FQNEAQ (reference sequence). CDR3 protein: CASSPIRGQQETQYF. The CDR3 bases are TGTGCCAGCAGCCCAATCAGGGGACAGCAAGAGACCCAGTACTTC.

CDR3 bases: TGCAGCGTTGAGCAAACGTATGAGCAGTACTTC. This codes for CSVEQTYEQYF. The genes are TRBV29-1 and TRBJ2-5; D is ambiguous. CDR1 SQVTM and CDR2 ANQGSEA come from the germline V gene. V gave up 3 bases and J gave up 11 bases, with 13 bases separating them. This CDR3 is 11 amino acids long.

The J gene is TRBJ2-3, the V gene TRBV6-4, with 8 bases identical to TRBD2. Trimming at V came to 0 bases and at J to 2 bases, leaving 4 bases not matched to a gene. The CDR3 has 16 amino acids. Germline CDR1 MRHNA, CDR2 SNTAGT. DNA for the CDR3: TGTGCCAGCAGTGACTCGACGGGAGGGGACACAGATACGCAGTATTTT. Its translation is CASSDSTGGDTDTQYF.

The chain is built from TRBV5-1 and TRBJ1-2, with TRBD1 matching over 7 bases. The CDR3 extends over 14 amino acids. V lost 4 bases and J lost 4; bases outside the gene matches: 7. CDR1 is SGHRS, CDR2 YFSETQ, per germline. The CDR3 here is CASSMGQSGYGYTF. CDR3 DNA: TGCGCCAGCAGCATGGGACAGTCGGGCTATGGCTACACCTTC.

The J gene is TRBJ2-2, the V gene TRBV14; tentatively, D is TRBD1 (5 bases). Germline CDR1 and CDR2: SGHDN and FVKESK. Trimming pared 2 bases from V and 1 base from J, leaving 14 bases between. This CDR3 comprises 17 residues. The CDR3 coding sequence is TGTGCCAGCAGCCAACGCTCCCAGGGCAAGAACACCGGGGAGCTGTTTTTT. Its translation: CASSQRSQGKNTGELFF.

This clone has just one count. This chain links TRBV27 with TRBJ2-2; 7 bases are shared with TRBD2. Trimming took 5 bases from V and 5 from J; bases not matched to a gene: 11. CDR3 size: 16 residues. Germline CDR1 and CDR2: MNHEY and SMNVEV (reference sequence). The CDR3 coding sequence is TGTGCCAGCAGTCCCTCGGCGGGAGACCGTACCGGGGAGCTGTTTTTT. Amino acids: CASSPSAGDRTGELFF.

In DNA form, the CDR3 reads TGTGCCAGCAGCTTTCGGGGCAGGGTCGAGACAGATACGCAGTATTTT. It translates to CASSFRGRVETDTQYF. The rearrangement joins TRBV11-2 to TRBJ2-3, with D perhaps matching TRBD1 or TRBD2 (5 bases each). This CDR3 region has 16 residues. Germline loops: CDR1 SGHAT, CDR2 FQNNGV. V lost 3 bases and J lost 3, with 16 bases in between.

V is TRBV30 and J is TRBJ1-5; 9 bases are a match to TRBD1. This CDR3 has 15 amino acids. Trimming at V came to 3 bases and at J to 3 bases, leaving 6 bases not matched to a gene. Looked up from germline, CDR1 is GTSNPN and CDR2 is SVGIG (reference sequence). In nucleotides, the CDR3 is TGTGCCTGGAGGTCCGGGACAGGGCCCAATCAGCCCCAGCATTTT. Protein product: CAWRSGTGPNQPQHF.

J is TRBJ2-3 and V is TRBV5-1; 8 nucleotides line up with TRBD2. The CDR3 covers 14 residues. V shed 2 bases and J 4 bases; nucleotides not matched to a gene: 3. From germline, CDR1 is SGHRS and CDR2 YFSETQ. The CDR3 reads CASSLAGAADTQYF. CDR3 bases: TGCGCCAGCAGCTTAGCGGGAGCGGCAGATACGCAGTATTTT.

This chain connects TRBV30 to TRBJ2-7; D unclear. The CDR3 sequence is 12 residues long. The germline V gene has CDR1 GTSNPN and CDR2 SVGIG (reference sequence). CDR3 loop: CAAQARNYEQYF. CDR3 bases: TGTGCTGCGCAGGCCAGAAACTACGAGCAGTACTTC.

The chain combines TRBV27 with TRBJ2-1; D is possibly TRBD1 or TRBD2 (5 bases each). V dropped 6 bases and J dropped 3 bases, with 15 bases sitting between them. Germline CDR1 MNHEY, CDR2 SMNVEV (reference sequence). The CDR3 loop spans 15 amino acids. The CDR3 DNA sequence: TGTGCCAGCAGCCTTACCGGGACGCTCTACAATGAGCAGTTCTTC. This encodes CASSLTGTLYNEQFF.

The CDR3 nucleotides are TGTGCCAGCAGCTTAGTCACAGGGGACGGGGCCAACGTCCTGACTTTC. Translating gives CASSLVTGDGANVLTF. The chain carries TRBV7-8 and TRBJ2-6; 7 positions match TRBD1. J lost 4 bases, V lost 1 base, and 4 bases had no gene match. Germline-derived CDR1 and CDR2 are SGHVS and FQNEAQ. The CDR3 has 16 amino acids.

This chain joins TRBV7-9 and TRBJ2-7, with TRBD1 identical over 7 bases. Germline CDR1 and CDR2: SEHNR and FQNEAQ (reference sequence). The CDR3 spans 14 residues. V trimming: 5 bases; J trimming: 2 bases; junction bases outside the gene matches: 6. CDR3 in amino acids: CASSTGQETYEQYF. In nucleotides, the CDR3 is TGTGCCAGCAGCACAGGACAGGAGACCTACGAGCAGTACTTC. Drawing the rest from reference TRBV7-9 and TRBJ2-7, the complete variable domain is DTGVSQNPRHKITKRGQNVTFRCDPISEHNRLYWYRQTLGQGPEFLTYFQNEAQLEKSRLLSDRFSAERPKGSFSTLEIQRTEQGDSAMYLCASSTGQETYEQYFGPGTRLTVT.

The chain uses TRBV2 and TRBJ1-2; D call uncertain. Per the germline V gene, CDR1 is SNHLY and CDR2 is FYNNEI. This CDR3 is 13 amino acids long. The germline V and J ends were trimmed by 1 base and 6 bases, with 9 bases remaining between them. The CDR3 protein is CASSEVPKDGYTF. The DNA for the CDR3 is TGTGCCAGCAGTGAAGTCCCTAAGGATGGCTACACCTTC.

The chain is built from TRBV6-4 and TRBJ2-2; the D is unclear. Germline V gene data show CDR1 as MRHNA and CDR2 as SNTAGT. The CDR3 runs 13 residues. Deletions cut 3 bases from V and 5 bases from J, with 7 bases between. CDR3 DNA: TGTGCCAGCAGTGATACTGGGACCGGGGAGCTGTTTTTT. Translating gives CASSDTGTGELFF.

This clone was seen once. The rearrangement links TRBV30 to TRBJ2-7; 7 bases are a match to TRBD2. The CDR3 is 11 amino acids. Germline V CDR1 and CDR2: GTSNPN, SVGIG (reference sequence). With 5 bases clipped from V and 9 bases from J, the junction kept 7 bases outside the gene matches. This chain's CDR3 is CAWESGKVQYF. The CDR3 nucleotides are TGTGCCTGGGAAAGCGGGAAGGTGCAGTACTTC.

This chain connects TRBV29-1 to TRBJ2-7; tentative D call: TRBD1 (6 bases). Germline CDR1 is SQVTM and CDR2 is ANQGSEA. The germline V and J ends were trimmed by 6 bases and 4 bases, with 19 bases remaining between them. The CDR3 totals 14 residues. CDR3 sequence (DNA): TGCAGCGTCCCTGGGGGCGCGTCCCTTTACGAGCAGTACTTC. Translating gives CSVPGGASLYEQYF.

The CDR3 protein is CAWNAGTSGDEQFF. In DNA, the CDR3 is TGTGCCTGGAATGCGGGGACTAGTGGCGATGAGCAGTTCTTC. The chain recombines TRBV30 with TRBJ2-1; 8 nucleotides align to TRBD2. CDR1 is GTSNPN, CDR2 SVGIG, per germline (reference sequence). CDR3 size: 14 residues. The J segment lost 8 bases and the V segment lost 4 bases, leaving 10 bases of the junction unmatched.

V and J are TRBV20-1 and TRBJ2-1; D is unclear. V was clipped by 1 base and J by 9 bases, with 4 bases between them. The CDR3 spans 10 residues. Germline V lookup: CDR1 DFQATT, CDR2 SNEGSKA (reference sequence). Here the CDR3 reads CSARVSEQFF. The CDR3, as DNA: TGCAGTGCTAGAGTGAGTGAGCAGTTCTTC.

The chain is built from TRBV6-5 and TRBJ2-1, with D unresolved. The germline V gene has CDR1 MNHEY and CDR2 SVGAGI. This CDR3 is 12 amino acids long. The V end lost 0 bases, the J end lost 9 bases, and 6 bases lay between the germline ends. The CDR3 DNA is TGTGCCAGCAGTTACTCCTCCACTGAGCAGTTCTTC. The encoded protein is CASSYSSTEQFF.

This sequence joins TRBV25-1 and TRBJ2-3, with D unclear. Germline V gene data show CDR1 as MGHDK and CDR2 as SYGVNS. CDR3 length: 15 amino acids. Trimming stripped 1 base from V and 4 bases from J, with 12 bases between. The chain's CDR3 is CASSEFAGSSDTQYF. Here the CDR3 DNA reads TGTGCCAGCAGTGAATTCGCAGGTTCATCAGATACGCAGTATTTT.

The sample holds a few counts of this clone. The CDR3 nucleotides are TGCAGCGTGGGATCAGGGAACATTCAGTACTTC. As protein: CSVGSGNIQYF. J is TRBJ2-4 and V is TRBV29-1; D is perhaps TRBD1 (5 bases). Between the trimmed V and J ends, which lost 6 bases and 7 bases, there was a span of 10 bases. This CDR3 has 11 residues. In germline, CDR1 is SQVTM, CDR2 ANQGSEA.

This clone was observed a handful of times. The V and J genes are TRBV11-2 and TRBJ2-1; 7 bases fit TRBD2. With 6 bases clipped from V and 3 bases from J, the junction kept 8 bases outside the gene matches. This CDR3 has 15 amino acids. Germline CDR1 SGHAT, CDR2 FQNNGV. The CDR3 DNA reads TGTGCCAGCAGGCCCTGGGGGGGTCTCTACAATGAGCAGTTCTTC. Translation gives CASRPWGGLYNEQFF.

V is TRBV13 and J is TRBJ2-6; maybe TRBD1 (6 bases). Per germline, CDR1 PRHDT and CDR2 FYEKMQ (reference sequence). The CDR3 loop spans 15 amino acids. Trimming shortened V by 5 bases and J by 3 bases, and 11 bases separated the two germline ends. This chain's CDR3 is CASSLGQFGANVLTF. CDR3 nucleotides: TGTGCCAGCAGCCTCGGACAGTTTGGGGCCAACGTCCTGACTTTC.

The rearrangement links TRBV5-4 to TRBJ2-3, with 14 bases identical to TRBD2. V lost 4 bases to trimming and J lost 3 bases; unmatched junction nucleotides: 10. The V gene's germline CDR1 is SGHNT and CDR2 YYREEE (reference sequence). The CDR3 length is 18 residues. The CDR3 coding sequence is TGTGCCAGCAGCCTTAATCCGGGACTAGCGGGAGTGACAGATACGCAGTATTTT. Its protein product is CASSLNPGLAGVTDTQYF.

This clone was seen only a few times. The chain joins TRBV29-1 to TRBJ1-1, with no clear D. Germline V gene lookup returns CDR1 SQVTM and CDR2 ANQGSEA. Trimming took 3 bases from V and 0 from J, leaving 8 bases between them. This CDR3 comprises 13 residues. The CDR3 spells CSVEVGLNTEAFF. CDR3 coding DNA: TGCAGCGTTGAGGTTGGTTTGAACACTGAAGCTTTCTTT.

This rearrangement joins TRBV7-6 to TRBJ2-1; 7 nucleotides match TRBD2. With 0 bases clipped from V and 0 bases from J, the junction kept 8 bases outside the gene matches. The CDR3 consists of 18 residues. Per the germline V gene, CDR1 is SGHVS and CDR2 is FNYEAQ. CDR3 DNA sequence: TGTGCCAGCAGCTTAGCGTTCACTAGCGAGAGCTCCTACAATGAGCAGTTCTTC. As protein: CASSLAFTSESSYNEQFF.